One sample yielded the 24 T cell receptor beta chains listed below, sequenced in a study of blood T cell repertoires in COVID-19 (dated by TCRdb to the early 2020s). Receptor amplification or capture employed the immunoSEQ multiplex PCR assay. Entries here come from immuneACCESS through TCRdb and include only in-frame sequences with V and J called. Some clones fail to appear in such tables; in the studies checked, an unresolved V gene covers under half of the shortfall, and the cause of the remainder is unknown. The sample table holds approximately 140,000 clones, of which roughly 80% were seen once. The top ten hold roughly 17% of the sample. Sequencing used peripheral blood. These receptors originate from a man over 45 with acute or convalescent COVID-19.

CDR3 sequence: CASSAGGGDGYTF. In DNA, the CDR3 is TGTGCCAGCAGCGCGGGGGGTGGTGATGGCTACACCTTC. This chain joins TRBV9 and TRBJ1-2, with D tentatively TRBD1 (5 bases). The CDR3 sequence is 13 residues long. The V gene's germline CDR1 is SGDLS and CDR2 YYNGEE. V lost 3 bases to trimming and J lost 6 bases, with 12 bases between them.

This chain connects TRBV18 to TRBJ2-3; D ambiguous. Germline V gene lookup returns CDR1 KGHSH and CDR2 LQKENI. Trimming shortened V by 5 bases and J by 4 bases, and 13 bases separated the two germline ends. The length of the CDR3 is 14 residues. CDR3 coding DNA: TGTGCCAGCTCAGTCTCGGTCGAGGCAGATACGCAGTATTTT. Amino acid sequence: CASSVSVEADTQYF.

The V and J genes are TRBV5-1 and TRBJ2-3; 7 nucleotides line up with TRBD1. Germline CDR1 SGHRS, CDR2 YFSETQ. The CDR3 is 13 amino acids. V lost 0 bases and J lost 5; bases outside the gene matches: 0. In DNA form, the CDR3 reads TGCGCCAGCAGCTTGGGACAGGGAGATACGCAGTATTTT. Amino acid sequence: CASSLGQGDTQYF.

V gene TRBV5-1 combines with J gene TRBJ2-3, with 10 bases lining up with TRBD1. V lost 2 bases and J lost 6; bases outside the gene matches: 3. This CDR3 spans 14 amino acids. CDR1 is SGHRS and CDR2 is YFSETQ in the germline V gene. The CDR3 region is CASSLGQGEDTQYF. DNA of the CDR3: TGCGCCAGCAGCTTAGGACAGGGGGAGGATACGCAGTATTTT.

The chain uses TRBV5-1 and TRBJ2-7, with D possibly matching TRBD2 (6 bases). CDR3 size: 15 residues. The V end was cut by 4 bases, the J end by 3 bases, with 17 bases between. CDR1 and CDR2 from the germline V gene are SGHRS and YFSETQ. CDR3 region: CASSGMSGVGYEQYF. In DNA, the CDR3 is TGCGCCAGCAGCGGAATGTCGGGGGTTGGCTACGAGCAGTACTTC.

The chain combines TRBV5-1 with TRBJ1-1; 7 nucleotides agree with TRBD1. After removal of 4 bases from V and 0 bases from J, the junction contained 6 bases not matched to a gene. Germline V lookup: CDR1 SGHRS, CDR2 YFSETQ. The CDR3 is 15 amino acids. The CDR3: CASSRDSVMNTEAFF. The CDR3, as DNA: TGCGCCAGCAGCCGGGACAGCGTTATGAACACTGAAGCTTTCTTT.

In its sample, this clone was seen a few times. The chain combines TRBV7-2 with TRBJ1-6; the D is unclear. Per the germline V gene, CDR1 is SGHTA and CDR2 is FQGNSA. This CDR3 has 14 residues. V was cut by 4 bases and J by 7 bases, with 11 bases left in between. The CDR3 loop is CASSSPLANSPLHF. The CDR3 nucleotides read TGTGCCAGCAGCTCACCATTAGCGAATTCACCCCTCCACTTT.

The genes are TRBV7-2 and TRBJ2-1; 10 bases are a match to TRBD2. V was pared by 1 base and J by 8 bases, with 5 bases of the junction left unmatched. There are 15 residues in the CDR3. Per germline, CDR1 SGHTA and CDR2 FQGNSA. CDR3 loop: CASSLVIAGGHEQFF. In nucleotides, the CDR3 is TGTGCCAGCAGCTTAGTCATAGCGGGGGGCCATGAGCAGTTCTTC. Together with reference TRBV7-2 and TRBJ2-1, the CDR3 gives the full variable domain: GAGVSQSPSNKVTEKGKDVELRCDPISGHTALYWYRQSLGQGLEFLIYFQGNSAPDKSGLPSDRFSAERTGGSVSTLTIQRTQQEDSAVYLCASSLVIAGGHEQFFGPGTRLTVL.

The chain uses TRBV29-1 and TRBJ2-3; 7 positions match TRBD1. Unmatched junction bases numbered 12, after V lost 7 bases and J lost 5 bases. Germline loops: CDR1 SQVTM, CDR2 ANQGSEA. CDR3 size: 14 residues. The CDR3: CSGGERGRLDTQYF. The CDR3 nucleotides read TGCAGCGGGGGAGAAAGGGGGCGCTTAGATACGCAGTATTTT.

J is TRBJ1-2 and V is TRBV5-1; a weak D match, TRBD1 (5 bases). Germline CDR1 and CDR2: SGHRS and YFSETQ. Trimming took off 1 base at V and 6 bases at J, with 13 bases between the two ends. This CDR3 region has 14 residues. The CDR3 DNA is TGCGCCAGCAGCTTGTACCAGGGATATGATGGCTACACCTTC. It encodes CASSLYQGYDGYTF.

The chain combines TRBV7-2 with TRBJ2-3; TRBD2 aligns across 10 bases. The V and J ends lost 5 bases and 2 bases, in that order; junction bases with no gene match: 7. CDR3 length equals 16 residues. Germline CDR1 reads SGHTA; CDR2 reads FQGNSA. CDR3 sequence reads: CASSQGLAADTDTQYF. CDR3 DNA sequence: TGTGCCAGCAGCCAAGGACTAGCGGCTGACACAGATACGCAGTATTTT.

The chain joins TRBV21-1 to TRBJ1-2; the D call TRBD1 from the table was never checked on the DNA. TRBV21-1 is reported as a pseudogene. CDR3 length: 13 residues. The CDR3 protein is CASGPVGAWGYTF. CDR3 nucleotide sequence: TGTGCCAGCGGGCCCGTAGGGGCGTGGGGCTACACCTTC.

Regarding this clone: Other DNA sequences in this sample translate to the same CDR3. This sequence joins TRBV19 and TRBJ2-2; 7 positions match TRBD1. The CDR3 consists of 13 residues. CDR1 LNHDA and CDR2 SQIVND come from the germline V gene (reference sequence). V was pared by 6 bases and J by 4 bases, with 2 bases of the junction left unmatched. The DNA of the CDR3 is TGTGCCAGTAGAACAGGGGCCACCGGGGAGCTGTTTTTT. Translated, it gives CASRTGATGELFF.

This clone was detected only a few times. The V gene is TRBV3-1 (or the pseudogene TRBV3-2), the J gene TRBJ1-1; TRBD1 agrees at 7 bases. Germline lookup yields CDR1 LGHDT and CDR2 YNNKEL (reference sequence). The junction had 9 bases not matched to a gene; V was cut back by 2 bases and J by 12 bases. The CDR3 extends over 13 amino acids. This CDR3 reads CASSQTGTVVTFF. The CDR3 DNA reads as TGTGCCAGCAGCCAAACAGGGACAGTGGTGACTTTCTTT.

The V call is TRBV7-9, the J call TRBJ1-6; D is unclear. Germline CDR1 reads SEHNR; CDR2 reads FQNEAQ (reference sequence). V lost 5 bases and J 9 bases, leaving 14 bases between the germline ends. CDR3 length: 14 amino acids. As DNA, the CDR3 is TGTGCCAGCAGCAACCCCCCCAGAGGTTCACCCCTCCACTTT. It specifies CASSNPPRGSPLHF.

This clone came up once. CDR3 amino acids: CASSLWGQDTDTQYF. For the CDR3, the DNA is TGTGCCAGCAGCTTATGGGGACAGGACACAGATACGCAGTATTTT. This chain joins TRBV7-2 and TRBJ2-3; 8 bases agree with TRBD1. Germline CDR1 and CDR2: SGHTA and FQGNSA. The CDR3 contains 15 residues. V was pared by 2 bases and J by 2 bases, with 3 bases of the junction left unmatched.

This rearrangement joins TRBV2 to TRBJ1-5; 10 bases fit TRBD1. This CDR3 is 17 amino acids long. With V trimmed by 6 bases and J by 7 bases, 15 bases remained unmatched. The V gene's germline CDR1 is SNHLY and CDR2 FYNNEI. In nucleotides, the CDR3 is TGTGCCAGCAGCCCAGGAAACTCCGGGACAGGGGACCAGCCCCAGCATTTT. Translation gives CASSPGNSGTGDQPQHF.

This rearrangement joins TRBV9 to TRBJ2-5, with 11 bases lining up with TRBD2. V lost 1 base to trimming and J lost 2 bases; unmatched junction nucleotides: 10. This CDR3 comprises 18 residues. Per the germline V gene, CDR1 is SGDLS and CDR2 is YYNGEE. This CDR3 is CASSVTSGGSVTQETQYF. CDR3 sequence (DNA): TGTGCCAGCAGCGTAACTAGCGGGGGATCCGTTACACAAGAGACCCAGTACTTC.

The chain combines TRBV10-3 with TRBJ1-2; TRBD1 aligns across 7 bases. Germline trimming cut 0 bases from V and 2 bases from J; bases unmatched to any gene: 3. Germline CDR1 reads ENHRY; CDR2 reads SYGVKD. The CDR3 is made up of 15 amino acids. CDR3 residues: CAISESLTGNYGYTF. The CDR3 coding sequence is TGTGCCATCAGTGAGTCCTTGACAGGGAACTATGGCTACACCTTC.

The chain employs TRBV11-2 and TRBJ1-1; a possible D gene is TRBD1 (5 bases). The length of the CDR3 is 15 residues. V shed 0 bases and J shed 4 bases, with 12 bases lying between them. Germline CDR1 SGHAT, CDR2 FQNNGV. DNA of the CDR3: TGTGCCAGCAGCTTAGAGATGGGGGGAGGCACTGAAGCTTTCTTT. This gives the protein CASSLEMGGGTEAFF.

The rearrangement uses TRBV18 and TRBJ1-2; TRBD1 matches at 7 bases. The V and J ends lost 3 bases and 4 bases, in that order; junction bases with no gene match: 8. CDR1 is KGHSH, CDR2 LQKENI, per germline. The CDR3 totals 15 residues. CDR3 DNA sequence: TGTGCCAGCTCACCCACTGGACAGGACCTCTATGGCTACACCTTC. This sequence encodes CASSPTGQDLYGYTF.

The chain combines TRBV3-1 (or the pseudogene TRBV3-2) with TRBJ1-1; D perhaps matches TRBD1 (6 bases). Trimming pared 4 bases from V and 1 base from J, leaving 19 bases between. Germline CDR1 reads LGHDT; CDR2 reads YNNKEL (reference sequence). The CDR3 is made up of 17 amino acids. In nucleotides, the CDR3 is TGTGCCAGCAGCCCTCTTTACAGGGAGCCTTCGAACACTGAAGCTTTCTTT. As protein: CASSPLYREPSNTEAFF.

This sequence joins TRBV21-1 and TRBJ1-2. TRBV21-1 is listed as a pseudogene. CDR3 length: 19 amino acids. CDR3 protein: CASSKGGGVPVQRNYGYTF. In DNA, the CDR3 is TGTGCCAGCAGCAAAGGCGGGGGGGTACCGGTCCAGCGTAACTATGGCTACACCTTC.

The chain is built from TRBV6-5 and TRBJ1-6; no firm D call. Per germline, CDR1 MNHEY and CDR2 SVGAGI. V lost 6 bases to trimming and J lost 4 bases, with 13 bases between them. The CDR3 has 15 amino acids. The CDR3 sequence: CASRPSRGYNSPLHF. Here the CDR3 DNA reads TGTGCCAGCAGGCCATCCCGGGGTTATAATTCACCCCTCCACTTT.